The 18 T cell receptor beta chains presented below share a single source sample, sequenced in a study of blood T cell repertoires in COVID-19. Sequenced by immunoSEQ multiplex PCR; TCRdb stores in-frame clones only, minus some. There are 55,000 to 75,000 clones in the sample; around 87% occur only once, and 6.5% to 8% lies in the top ten. The sequencing sample was made of peripheral blood. Every receptor here comes from a human donor with active COVID-19. The donor label of this sample is uncertain.

This clone was detected only once. This rearrangement joins TRBV7-3 to TRBJ1-5; weak D call: TRBD1 (6 bases). Germline loops: CDR1 SGHTA, CDR2 FQGTGA. V lost 1 base to trimming and J lost 3 bases, with 31 bases between them. The CDR3 has 22 residues. CDR3 in amino acids: CASSLKLIPHPTGRDANQPQHF. Written as DNA, the CDR3 is TGTGCCAGCAGCTTAAAACTTATTCCCCATCCGACAGGACGAGACGCCAATCAGCCCCAGCATTTT.

The chain uses TRBV10-3 and TRBJ1-4; D might be TRBD1 (6 bases). Germline loops: CDR1 ENHRY, CDR2 SYGVKD. The CDR3 runs to 14 residues. Trimming left V 6 bases short and J 5 bases short, with 13 bases between. For the CDR3, the DNA is TGTGCCATCAGCTCAGGGGCCACGAATGAAAAACTGTTTTTT. The encoded protein is CAISSGATNEKLFF.

V gene TRBV5-1 combines with J gene TRBJ1-1; perhaps TRBD1 as D (5 bases). The CDR3 is 13 amino acids. V was shortened by 8 bases and J by 0 bases, with 11 bases between the two germline ends. Germline loops: CDR1 SGHRS, CDR2 YFSETQ. In nucleotides, the CDR3 is TGCGCCAGTTCGGGGGGATTGAACACTGAAGCTTTCTTT. Protein product: CASSGGLNTEAFF.

V gene TRBV2 combines with J gene TRBJ1-2, with D perhaps TRBD1 (6 bases). The V end was cut by 6 bases, the J end by 2 bases, with 13 bases between. Germline V gene lookup returns CDR1 SNHLY and CDR2 FYNNEI. The CDR3 has 14 amino acids. CDR3 loop: CASRYFTGNYGYTF. DNA of the CDR3: TGTGCCAGCAGATACTTTACAGGGAACTATGGCTACACCTTC.

The V and J genes are TRBV7-8 and TRBJ1-5, with D uncertain. The CDR3 covers 14 residues. In germline, CDR1 is SGHVS, CDR2 FQNEAQ. Trimming took off 5 bases at V and 5 bases at J, with 13 bases between the two ends. In DNA form, the CDR3 reads TGTGCCAGCAGCCCGTCTAATAGAGATCAGCCCCAGCATTTT. Its translation: CASSPSNRDQPQHF.

The V and J genes are TRBV25-1 and TRBJ1-1; 7 bases match TRBD1. In germline, CDR1 is MGHDK, CDR2 SYGVNS. This CDR3 is built from 14 residues. V dropped 7 bases and J dropped 1; count of bases not matched to a gene: 6. The CDR3 loop is CASTLGQANTEAFF. The CDR3 DNA sequence: TGTGCCAGCACCCTTGGACAGGCGAACACTGAAGCTTTCTTT.

This clone has more than one count but fewer than ten. The V gene is TRBV7-2, the J gene TRBJ2-7, with a tentative D call TRBD2 (6 bases). Per germline, CDR1 SGHTA and CDR2 FQGNSA. The CDR3 totals 16 residues. The V end lost 1 base, the J end lost 0 bases, and 13 bases lay between the germline ends. The CDR3 sequence: CASSLDSTTSSYEQYF. CDR3 DNA sequence: TGTGCCAGCAGCTTAGATTCGACGACTAGCTCCTACGAGCAGTACTTC.

This clone has a handful of counts. V and J are TRBV5-1 and TRBJ1-1; D possibly corresponds to TRBD1 (6 bases). The CDR3 is 12 amino acids. CDR1 and CDR2 (germline): SGHRS, YFSETQ. With 2 bases removed from V and 4 bases from J, the gap between germline ends came to 6 bases. In DNA form, the CDR3 reads TGCGCCAGCAGCTTACAGGGCACTGAAGCTTTCTTT. Protein sequence: CASSLQGTEAFF.

A few counts support this clone. The chain joins TRBV10-3 to TRBJ2-7, with D tentatively TRBD2 (7 bases). V was pared by 8 bases and J by 0 bases, with 14 bases between. The CDR3 is 14 amino acids. The germline gives CDR1 ENHRY, CDR2 SYGVKD. The CDR3 reads CAIGGAGLSYEQYF. The CDR3 region has the DNA TGTGCCATCGGGGGGGCGGGGCTCTCCTACGAGCAGTACTTC.

DNA of the CDR3: TGTGCCAGCAGCTTATCCGGGTTTCCAGATACGCAGTATTTT. This codes for CASSLSGFPDTQYF. The rearrangement uses TRBV7-2 and TRBJ2-3; no firm D call. Deletions cut 2 bases from V and 4 bases from J, with 10 bases between. The CDR3 has 14 residues. Germline CDR1 and CDR2: SGHTA and FQGNSA.

The V and J genes are TRBV5-5 and TRBJ1-1; no clear D. V lost 4 bases to trimming and J lost 2 bases, with 12 bases between them. CDR1 is SGHKS, CDR2 YYEKEE, per germline (reference sequence). The CDR3 loop spans 14 amino acids. This CDR3 is CASSPLSGNTEAFF. The CDR3, as DNA: TGTGCCAGCAGCCCCCTCAGTGGCAACACTGAAGCTTTCTTT.

This clone was counted once. The CDR3, as DNA: TGTGCCTGGAGTGGACTGGGGAGGGAGACCCAGTACTTC. Its translation: CAWSGLGRETQYF. The chain has TRBV30 and TRBJ2-5, with D tentatively TRBD2 (6 bases). Germline V gene sequence: CDR1 GTSNPN, CDR2 SVGIG (reference sequence). This CDR3 region has 13 residues. V dropped 1 base and J dropped 5 bases, with 11 bases sitting between them. Variable domain in full (rest from reference TRBV30 and TRBJ2-5): SQTIHQWPATLVQPVGSPLSLECTVEGTSNPNLYWYRQAAGRGLQLLFYSVGIGQISSEVPQNLSASRPQDRQFILSSKKLLLSDSGFYLCAWSGLGRETQYFGPGTRLLVL.

The J gene is TRBJ1-1, the V gene TRBV27; D is unresolved. The V gene lost 0 bases and the J gene lost 3 bases, with 11 bases spanning the gap. The CDR3 sequence is 15 residues long. Germline V gene lookup returns CDR1 MNHEY and CDR2 SMNVEV (reference sequence). CDR3 in amino acids: CASSLSPGADTEAFF. The CDR3 bases are TGTGCCAGCAGTTTATCCCCTGGTGCGGACACTGAAGCTTTCTTT.

The V and J genes are TRBV5-4 and TRBJ2-5; tentatively, D is TRBD2 (5 bases). Germline V gives CDR1 SGHNT, CDR2 YYREEE (reference sequence). Trimming stripped 5 bases from V and 7 bases from J, with 9 bases between. CDR3 length: 11 amino acids. DNA for the CDR3: TGTGCCAGCAGTGGCGAGGGGACCCAGTACTTC. Translated, it gives CASSGEGTQYF.

The chain combines TRBV5-5 with TRBJ2-1; 8 nucleotides line up with TRBD2. V lost 4 bases to trimming and J lost 4 bases; unmatched junction nucleotides: 10. The CDR3 spans 16 residues. Germline V gives CDR1 SGHKS, CDR2 YYEKEE (reference sequence). The CDR3 sequence is CASSNPGGSTYNEQFF. In DNA, the CDR3 is TGTGCCAGCAGCAACCCGGGAGGGAGTACATACAATGAGCAGTTCTTC.

This rearrangement joins TRBV10-3 to TRBJ2-2, with TRBD2 matching over 8 bases. J gave up 6 bases and V 4 bases, and 7 bases lay outside the gene matches. The CDR3 runs to 15 residues. Germline CDR1 and CDR2: ENHRY and SYGVKD. The CDR3 protein is CAISALSGSAGELFF. The CDR3 nucleotides are TGTGCCATCAGTGCTTTGAGCGGGAGCGCCGGGGAGCTGTTTTTT.

Here the CDR3 reads CASSPPPAGTEAFF. The CDR3 DNA sequence: TGTGCCAGCTCACCCCCCCCGGCGGGGACTGAAGCTTTCTTT. The rearrangement uses TRBV18 and TRBJ1-1; D is unclear. The CDR3 runs 14 residues. The V gene lost 3 bases and the J gene lost 5 bases, with 13 bases spanning the gap. In germline, CDR1 is KGHSH, CDR2 LQKENI. Full variable domain (remainder filled in from reference TRBV18 and TRBJ1-1): NAGVMQNPRHLVRRRGQEARLRCSPMKGHSHVYWYRQLPEEGLKFMVYLQKENIIDESGMPKERFSAEFPKEGPSILRIQQVVRGDSAAYFCASSPPPAGTEAFFGQGTRLTVV.

This chain joins TRBV7-2 and TRBJ1-3; D is uncertain. V was trimmed by 1 base and J by 0 bases, leaving 7 bases between them. Looked up from germline, CDR1 is SGHTA and CDR2 is FQGNSA. The CDR3 extends over 15 amino acids. The DNA of the CDR3 is TGTGCCAGCAGCTTAGACCGGGGCTCTGGAAACACCATATATTTT. Its translation is CASSLDRGSGNTIYF.